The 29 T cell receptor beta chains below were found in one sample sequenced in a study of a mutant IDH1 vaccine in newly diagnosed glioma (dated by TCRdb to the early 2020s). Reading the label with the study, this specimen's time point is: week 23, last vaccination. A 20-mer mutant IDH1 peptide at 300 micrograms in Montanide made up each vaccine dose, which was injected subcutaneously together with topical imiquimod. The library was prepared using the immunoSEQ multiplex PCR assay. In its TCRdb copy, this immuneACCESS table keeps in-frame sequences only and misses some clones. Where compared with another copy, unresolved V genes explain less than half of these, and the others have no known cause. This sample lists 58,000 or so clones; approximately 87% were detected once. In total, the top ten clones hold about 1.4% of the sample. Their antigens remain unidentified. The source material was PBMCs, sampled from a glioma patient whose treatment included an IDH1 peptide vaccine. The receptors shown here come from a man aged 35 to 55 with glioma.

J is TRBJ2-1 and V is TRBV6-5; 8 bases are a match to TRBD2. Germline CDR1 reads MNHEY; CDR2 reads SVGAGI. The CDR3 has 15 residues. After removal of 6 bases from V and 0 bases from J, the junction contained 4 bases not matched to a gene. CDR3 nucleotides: TGTGCCAGCAGACGCGGGAGGAGCTCCTACAATGAGCAGTTCTTC. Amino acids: CASRRGRSSYNEQFF.

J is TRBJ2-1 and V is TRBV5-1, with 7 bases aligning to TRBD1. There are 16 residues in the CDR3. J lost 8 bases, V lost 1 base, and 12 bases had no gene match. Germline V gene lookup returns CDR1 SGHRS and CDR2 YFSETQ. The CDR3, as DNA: TGCGCCAGCAGCTTGTATCCGGACAGGATAGGCGATGAGCAGTTCTTC. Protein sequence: CASSLYPDRIGDEQFF.

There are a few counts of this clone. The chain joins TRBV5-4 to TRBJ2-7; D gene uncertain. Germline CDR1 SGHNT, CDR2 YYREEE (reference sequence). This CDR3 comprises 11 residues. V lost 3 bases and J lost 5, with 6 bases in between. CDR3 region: CASSWADEQYF. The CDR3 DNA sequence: TGTGCCAGCAGCTGGGCTGACGAGCAGTACTTC. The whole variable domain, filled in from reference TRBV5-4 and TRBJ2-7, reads ETGVTQSPTHLIKTRGQQVTLRCSSQSGHNTVSWYQQALGQGPQFIFQYYREEENGRGNFPPRFSGLQFPNYSSELNVNALELDDSALYLCASSWADEQYFGPGTRLTVT.

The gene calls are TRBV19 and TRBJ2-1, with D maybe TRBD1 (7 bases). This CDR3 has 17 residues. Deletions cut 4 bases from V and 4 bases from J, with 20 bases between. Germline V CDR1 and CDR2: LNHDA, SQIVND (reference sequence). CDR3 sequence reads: CASSTSLATGRYNEQFF. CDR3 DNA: TGTGCCAGTAGTACTAGCCTAGCGACAGGGAGGTACAATGAGCAGTTCTTC.

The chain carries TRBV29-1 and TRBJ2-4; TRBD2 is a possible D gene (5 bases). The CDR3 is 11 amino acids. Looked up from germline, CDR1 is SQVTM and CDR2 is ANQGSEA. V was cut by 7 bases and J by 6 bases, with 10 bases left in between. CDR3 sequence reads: CSGGRGNIQYF. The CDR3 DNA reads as TGCAGCGGCGGACGGGGAAACATTCAGTACTTC.

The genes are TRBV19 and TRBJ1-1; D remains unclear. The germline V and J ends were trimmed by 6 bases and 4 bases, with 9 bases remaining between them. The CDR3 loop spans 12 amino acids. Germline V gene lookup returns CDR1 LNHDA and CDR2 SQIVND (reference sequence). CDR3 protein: CASRDRTTEAFF. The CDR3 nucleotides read TGTGCCAGTAGGGATAGGACCACTGAAGCTTTCTTT.

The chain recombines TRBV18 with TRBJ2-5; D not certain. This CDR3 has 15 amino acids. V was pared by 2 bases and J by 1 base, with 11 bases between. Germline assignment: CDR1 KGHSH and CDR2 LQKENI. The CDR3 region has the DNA TGTGCCAGCTCACCAGTCACAGCTACCCAAGAGACCCAGTACTTC. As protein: CASSPVTATQETQYF.

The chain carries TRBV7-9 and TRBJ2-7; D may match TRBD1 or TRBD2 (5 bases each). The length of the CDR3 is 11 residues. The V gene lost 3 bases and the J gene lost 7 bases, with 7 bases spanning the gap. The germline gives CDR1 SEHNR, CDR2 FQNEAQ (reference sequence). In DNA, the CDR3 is TGTGCCAGCAGCTTTGGGGGTGAGCAGTACTTC. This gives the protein CASSFGGEQYF.

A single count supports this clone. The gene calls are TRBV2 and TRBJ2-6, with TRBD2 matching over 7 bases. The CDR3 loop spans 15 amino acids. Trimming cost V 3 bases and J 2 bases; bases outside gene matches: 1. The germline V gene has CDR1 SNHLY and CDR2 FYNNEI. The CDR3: CASSEGGAGANVLTF. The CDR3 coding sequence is TGTGCCAGCAGTGAGGGGGGGGCTGGGGCCAACGTCCTGACTTTC. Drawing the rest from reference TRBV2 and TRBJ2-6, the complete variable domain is EPEVTQTPSHQVTQMGQEVILRCVPISNHLYFYWYRQILGQKVEFLVSFYNNEISEKSEIFDDQFSVERPDGSNFTLKIRSTKLEDSAMYFCASSEGGAGANVLTFGAGSRLTVL.

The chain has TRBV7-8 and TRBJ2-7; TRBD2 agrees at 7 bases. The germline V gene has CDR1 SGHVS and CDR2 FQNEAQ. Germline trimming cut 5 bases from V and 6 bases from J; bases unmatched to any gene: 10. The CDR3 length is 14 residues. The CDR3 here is CASSRPPGGGEQYF. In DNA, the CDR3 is TGTGCCAGCAGCCGCCCCCCTGGCGGGGGCGAGCAGTACTTC. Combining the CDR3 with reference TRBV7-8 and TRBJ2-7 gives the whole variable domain GAGVSQSPRYKVAKRGQDVALRCDPISGHVSLFWYQQALGQGPEFLTYFQNEAQLDKSGLPSDRFFAERPEGSVSTLKIQRTQQEDSAVYLCASSRPPGGGEQYFGPGTRLTVT.

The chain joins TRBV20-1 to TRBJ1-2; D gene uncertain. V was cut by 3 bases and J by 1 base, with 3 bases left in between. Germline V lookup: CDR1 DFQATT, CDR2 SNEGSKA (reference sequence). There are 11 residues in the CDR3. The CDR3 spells CSASFNYGYTF. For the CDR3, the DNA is TGCAGTGCTAGTTTTAACTATGGCTACACCTTC.

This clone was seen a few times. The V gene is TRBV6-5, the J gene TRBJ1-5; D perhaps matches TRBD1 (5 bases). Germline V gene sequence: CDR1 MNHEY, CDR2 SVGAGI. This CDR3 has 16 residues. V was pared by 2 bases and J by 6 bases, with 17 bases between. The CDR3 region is CASSYGGFGGSQPQHF. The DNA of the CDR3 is TGTGCCAGCAGTTACGGGGGGTTCGGGGGATCTCAGCCCCAGCATTTT.

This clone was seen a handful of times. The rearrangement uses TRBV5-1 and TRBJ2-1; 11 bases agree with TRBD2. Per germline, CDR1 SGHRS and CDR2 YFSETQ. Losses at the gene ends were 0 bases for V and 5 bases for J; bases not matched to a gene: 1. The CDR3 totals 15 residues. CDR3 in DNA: TGCGCCAGCAGCTTGGCACTAGCGGGGGACAATGAGCAGTTCTTC. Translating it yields CASSLALAGDNEQFF.

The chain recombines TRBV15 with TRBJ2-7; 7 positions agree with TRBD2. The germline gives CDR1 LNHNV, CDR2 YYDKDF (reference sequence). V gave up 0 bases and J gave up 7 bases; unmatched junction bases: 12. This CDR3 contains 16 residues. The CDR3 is CATSRDSLAGDDEQYF. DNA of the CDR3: TGTGCCACCAGCAGAGACAGCTTGGCGGGAGATGATGAGCAGTACTTC.

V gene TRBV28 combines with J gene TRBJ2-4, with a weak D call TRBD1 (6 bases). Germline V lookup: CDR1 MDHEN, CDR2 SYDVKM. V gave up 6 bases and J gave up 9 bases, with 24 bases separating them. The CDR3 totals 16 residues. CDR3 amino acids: CASSPRAGAALFIQYF. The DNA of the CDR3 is TGTGCCAGCAGCCCTCGGGCAGGGGCCGCATTATTCATTCAGTACTTC.

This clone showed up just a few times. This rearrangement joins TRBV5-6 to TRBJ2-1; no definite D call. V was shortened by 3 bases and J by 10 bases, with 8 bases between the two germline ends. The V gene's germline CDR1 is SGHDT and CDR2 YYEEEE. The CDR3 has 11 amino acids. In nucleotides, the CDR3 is TGTGCCAGCAGCTCGACTCGAGAGCAGTTCTTC. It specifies CASSSTREQFF.

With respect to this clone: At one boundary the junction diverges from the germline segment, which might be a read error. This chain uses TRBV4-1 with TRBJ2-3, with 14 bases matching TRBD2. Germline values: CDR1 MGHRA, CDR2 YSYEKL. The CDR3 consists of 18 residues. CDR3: CASSQGLAGVRSTDTQYF. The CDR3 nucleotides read TGCGCCAGCAGCCAGGGACTAGCGGGAGTGAGGAGCACAGATACACAGTATTTT.

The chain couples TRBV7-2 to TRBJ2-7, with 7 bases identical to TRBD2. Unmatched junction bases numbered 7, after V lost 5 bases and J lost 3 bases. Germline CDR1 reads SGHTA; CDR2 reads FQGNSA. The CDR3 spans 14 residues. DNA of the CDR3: TGTGCCAGCAGCCCCGCGGCGGGAGTCTACGAGCAGTACTTC. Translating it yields CASSPAAGVYEQYF.

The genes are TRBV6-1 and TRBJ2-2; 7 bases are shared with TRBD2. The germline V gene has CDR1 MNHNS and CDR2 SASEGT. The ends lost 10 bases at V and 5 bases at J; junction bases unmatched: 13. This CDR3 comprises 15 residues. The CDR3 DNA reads TGTGCCATCCCGAGTGCGGGAGTTTTGACCGGGGAGCTGTTTTTT. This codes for CAIPSAGVLTGELFF.

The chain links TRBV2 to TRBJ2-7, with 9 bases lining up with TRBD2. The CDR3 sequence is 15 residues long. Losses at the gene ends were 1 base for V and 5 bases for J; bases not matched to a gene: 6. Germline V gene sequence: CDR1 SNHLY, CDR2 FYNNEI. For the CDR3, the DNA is TGTGCCAGCAGTGAAGTTAGCGGGAGCGATAACGAGCAGTACTTC. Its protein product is CASSEVSGSDNEQYF.

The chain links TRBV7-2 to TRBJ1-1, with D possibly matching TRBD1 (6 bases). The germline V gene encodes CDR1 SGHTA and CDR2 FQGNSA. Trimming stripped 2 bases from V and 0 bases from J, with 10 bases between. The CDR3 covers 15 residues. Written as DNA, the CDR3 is TGTGCCAGCAGCTTAACAGGGAGGATGAACACTGAAGCTTTCTTT. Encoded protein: CASSLTGRMNTEAFF.

CDR3 DNA sequence: TGTGCCAGTAACCACGGACTAGCGGGAAGTAGGGAGCTGTTTTTT. This translates into CASNHGLAGSRELFF. J is TRBJ2-2 and V is TRBV19; TRBD2 agrees at 12 bases. Germline CDR1 and CDR2: LNHDA and SQIVND (reference sequence). The V gene end was trimmed by 7 bases and the J gene end by 9 bases; junction bases not matched to a gene: 9. This CDR3 region has 15 residues.

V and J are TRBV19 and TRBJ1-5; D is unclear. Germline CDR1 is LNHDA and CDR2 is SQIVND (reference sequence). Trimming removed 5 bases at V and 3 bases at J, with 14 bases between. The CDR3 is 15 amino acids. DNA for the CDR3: TGTGCCAGTAGTGTCCCCGGGAGGGACAATCAGCCCCAGCATTTT. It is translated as CASSVPGRDNQPQHF.

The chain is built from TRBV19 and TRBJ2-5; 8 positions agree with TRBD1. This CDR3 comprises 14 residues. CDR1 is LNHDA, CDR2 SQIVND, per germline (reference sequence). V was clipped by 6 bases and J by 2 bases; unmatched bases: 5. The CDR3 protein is CASRGDRLQETQYF. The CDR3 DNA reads TGTGCCAGTAGGGGGGACAGGTTGCAAGAGACCCAGTACTTC.

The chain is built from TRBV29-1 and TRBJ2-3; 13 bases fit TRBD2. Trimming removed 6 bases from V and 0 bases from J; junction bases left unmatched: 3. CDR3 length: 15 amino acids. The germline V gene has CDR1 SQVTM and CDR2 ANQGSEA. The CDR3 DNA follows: TGCAGCGTGGGGACTAGCGGGGTTAGCACAGATACGCAGTATTTT. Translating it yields CSVGTSGVSTDTQYF.

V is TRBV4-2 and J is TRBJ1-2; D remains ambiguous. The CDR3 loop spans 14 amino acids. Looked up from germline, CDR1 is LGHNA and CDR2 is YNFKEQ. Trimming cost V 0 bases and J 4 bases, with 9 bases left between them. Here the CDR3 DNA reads TGTGCCAGCAGCCAAGAGGGTCAGACCTATGGCTACACCTTC. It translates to CASSQEGQTYGYTF.

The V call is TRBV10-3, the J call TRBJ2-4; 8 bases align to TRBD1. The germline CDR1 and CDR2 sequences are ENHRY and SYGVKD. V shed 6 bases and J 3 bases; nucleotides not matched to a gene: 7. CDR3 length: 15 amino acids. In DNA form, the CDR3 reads TGTGCCATCAGCATGGACAGGGCAGGCAAAAACATTCAGTACTTC. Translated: CAISMDRAGKNIQYF.

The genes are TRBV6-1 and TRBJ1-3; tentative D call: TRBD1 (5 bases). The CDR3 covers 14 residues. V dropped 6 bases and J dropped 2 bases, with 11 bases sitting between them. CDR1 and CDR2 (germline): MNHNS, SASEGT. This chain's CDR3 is CASSRRDAGNTIYF. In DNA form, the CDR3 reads TGTGCCAGCAGCCGACGGGACGCTGGAAACACCATATATTTT.

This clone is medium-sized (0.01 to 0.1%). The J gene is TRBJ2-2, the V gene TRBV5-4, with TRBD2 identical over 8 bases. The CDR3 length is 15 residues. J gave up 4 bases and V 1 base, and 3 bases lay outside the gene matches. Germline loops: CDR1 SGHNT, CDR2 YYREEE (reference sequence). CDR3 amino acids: CASSLSGTSTGELFF. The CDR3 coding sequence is TGTGCCAGCAGCTTGTCCGGGACTAGCACCGGGGAGCTGTTTTTT.